These 3 T cell receptor beta chains originate from one sample sequenced in a study of human T cells and chemical hapten exposure. MiXCR, run by TCRdb on the RACE reads, gives a single entry per CDR3 protein. The sample includes fewer than 100,000 distinct CDR3 sequences, 11% of them seen just once. Time point here: patch test 2, 6 weeks after DPC sensitization. As for treatment: therapeutic diphenylcyclopropenone sensitization with weekly scalp DPC. The input for sequencing was whole blood, taken in connection with sensitization to the hapten diphenylcyclopropenone (DPC). The receptors stem from a man aged 18 to 35 with alopecia areata. Some clones in this sample may be carry-over from other donors' samples.

The chain combines TRBV5-1 with TRBJ1-1, with a weak D call TRBD1 (6 bases). From germline, CDR1 is SGHRS and CDR2 YFSETQ. This CDR3 region has 14 residues. Trimming took off 2 bases at V and 1 base at J, with 9 bases between the two ends. CDR3 sequence reads: CASSLQGGNTEAFF. The DNA of the CDR3 is TGCGCCAGCAGCTTACAGGGAGGGAACACTGAAGCTTTCTTT.

This clonotype occurred a few times. The chain recombines TRBV20-1 with TRBJ2-7; no reliable D call. CDR1 is DFQATT, CDR2 SNEGSKA, per germline (reference sequence). CDR3 length equals 15 residues. Trimming removed 2 bases at V and 2 bases at J, with 16 bases between. The CDR3 sequence: CSARSASHGAYEQYF. The CDR3 DNA sequence: TGCAGTGCTAGAAGTGCCTCCCATGGGGCCTACGAGCAGTACTTC.

This clonotype was detected a few times. V gene TRBV6-1 combines with J gene TRBJ1-5; tentative D call: TRBD1 (5 bases). Germline V gene sequence: CDR1 MNHNS, CDR2 SASEGT. Trimming left V 3 bases short and J 4 bases short, with 13 bases between. This CDR3 has 15 residues. CDR3 sequence (DNA): TGTGCCAGCAGTGAGGGCCGGGACCTAAATCAGCCCCAGCATTTT. Encoded protein: CASSEGRDLNQPQHF.